This T cell receptor beta chain is from a study of regulatory T cells in long-lasting Graves disease. Germline assignment: CDR1 SQVTM and CDR2 ANQGSEA. The CDR3 is 10 amino acids. The V and J ends lost 2 bases and 7 bases respectively, with 5 bases between them. Specified time point: newly diagnosed GD, antithyroid drugs for less than 3 months. PBMC RNA was the source of the TCR library. Assembly of TCR beta libraries relied on iRepertoire HTBI primers together with Arm-PCR of CDR3 regions. Authors' processing steps: Across all samples, about 60 TRBV segments and 15 or so TRBJ segments were identified. In TCRdb, the multiplex PCR reads were re-called with MiXCR into one record per CDR3 protein. The V and J calls come from TCRdb's annotation, not from the publication. The sample carries some 560,000 distinct CDR3 sequences, 15% to 20% recorded once. Remarks on this clonotype: The antigen is not known.

The study, taken as a whole, reports: Whereas new patients shared about a thousand public clonotypes, persistent patients shared more, at 2,500 to 3,500.

This sample also belongs to another study, concerning T cells in Graves' hyperthyroidism and ophthalmopathy. That report notes: First-round RT-PCR of the TCR CDR3 relied on the HTBI primer set. Most clonotypes that expanded in the thyroid above 0.001 also showed up in blood.

This specimen was peripheral blood mononuclear cells (PBMCs), taken at new diagnosis, from a patient treated with antithyroid drugs. This chain connects TRBV29-1 to TRBJ1-2, with D perhaps TRBD1 (5 bases). This TCR came from a woman aged 35-65 years with Graves disease. CDR3 residues: CSVEQGGYTF. The CDR3 nucleotides read TGCAGCGTTGAACAGGGTGGCTACACCTTC.